The table lists the clone carrying this T cell receptor beta chain with a few counts. Researchers amplified the TCR beta CDR3 regions from RNA transcripts. When the TCR CDR3 underwent first-round RT-PCR, the HTBI primer set was used. MiXCR, run by TCRdb on the multiplex PCR reads, gives a single entry per CDR3 protein. The data show 500,000 to 750,000 distinct CDR3 sequences, with about 15% seen just once and 7.3% held by the top ten. Germline V CDR1 and CDR2: SGDLS, YYNGEE. Trimming took 2 bases from V and 3 from J, leaving 9 bases between them. The CDR3 is 13 amino acids. The record originates from a study of T cells in Graves' hyperthyroidism and ophthalmopathy. Clinical symptoms, serum thyroxine, TRAb, thyroid ultrasound and orbital computed tomography established diagnosis.

The J gene is TRBJ2-7, the V gene TRBV9, with unresolved D. This sequence originates from a woman aged 25 to 45 with Graves' hyperthyroidism. The sequencing input was blood. This chain's CDR3 is CASSVESNYEQYF. The CDR3 bases are TGTGCCAGCAGCGTCGAGTCAAACTACGAGCAGTACTTC.